Listed below are T cell receptor beta chains from one sample, sequenced in a study of cytomegalovirus exposure and HLA in healthy donors. This table comes from immunoSEQ multiplex PCR, and its TCRdb copy is limited to in-frame clones, with some not included. The sample records about 140,000 clones, 70% to 85% being singletons. The sequenced sample was PBMCs. All receptors derive from a middle-aged man in good health and CMV-seropositive. Each CDR3 is given with its conserved first and last residue. The D gene is left open where the match is weak. Clone size appears in some rows only: once, few, many, or a class for an expanded clone.

V gene	J gene	clone size	D gene	CDR3 DNA	CDR3 protein
TRBV9	TRBJ2-7	once	NA	TGTGCCAGCAGCGTAGGGTCTAGCTCCTACGAGCAGTACTTC	CASSVGSSSYEQYF
TRBV5-1	TRBJ2-1	NA	NA	TGCGCCAGCAGCTTGACAGGTCCCGGTGAGCAGTTCTTC	CASSLTGPGEQFF
TRBV27	TRBJ2-7	few	NA	TGTGCCAGCAGTTTATCGGGTAGCCCCCCGTACTTC	CASSLSGSPPYF
TRBV5-1	TRBJ2-2	NA	NA	TGCGCCAGCAGTATCGACAGAGTGAACACCGGGGAGCTGTTTTTT	CASSIDRVNTGELFF
TRBV19	TRBJ1-2	NA	NA	TGTGCCAGTAGTATCGCGGGAGGTGCTAACTATGGCTACACCTTC	CASSIAGGANYGYTF
TRBV10-3	TRBJ2-3	NA	NA	TGTGCCACTGGCCCCGGGAGCTTGAGCACAGATACGCAGTATTTT	CATGPGSLSTDTQYF
TRBV2	TRBJ1-5	NA	TRBD1	TGTGCCAGCTCCCCTTCAAGGGGGCCCGTCCAGCCCCAGCATTTT	CASSPSRGPVQPQHF
TRBV6-1	TRBJ1-3	few	NA	TGTGCCAGCAGTGATCCGGGGGGCTTTAGAAACACCATATATTTT	CASSDPGGFRNTIYF
TRBV27	TRBJ1-6	NA	NA	TGTGCCAGCAGTTTATCCCAGGGGTCAGTACGTGGACCCCTCCACTTT	CASSLSQGSVRGPLHF
TRBV30	TRBJ1-2	NA	NA	TGTGCCTGGAGTTCCAGGGACTATGGCTACACCTTC	CAWSSRDYGYTF
TRBV9	TRBJ2-7	NA	TRBD2	TGTGCCAGCAGCGGAACTAGCGGAGGATCCTACGAGCAGTACTTC	CASSGTSGGSYEQYF
TRBV7-2	TRBJ1-3	NA	NA	TGTGCCAGCAGCCCCTCTCGGGGAAACACCATATATTTT	CASSPSRGNTIYF
TRBV10-3	TRBJ1-5	NA	NA	TGTGCCATCGCCTATGATAGCAATCAGCCCCAGCATTTT	CAIAYDSNQPQHF
TRBV4-1	TRBJ1-2	NA	TRBD1	TGCGCCAGCAGACATATAAGGACAGGGGGCTTTGGCTACACCTTC	CASRHIRTGGFGYTF
TRBV19	TRBJ2-2	NA	NA	TGTGCCAGTAGGTCCTCGGGTACCGGGGAGCTGTTTTTT	CASRSSGTGELFF
TRBV30	TRBJ2-5	once	TRBD2	TGTGCCTGGGGGACTAGCGGTAAGGGCGAGACCCAGTACTTC	CAWGTSGKGETQYF
TRBV5-1	TRBJ2-3	NA	NA	TGCGCCAGCAGCTTGGCAATCCTTGTCAGGGATACGCAGTATTTT	CASSLAILVRDTQYF
TRBV6-5	TRBJ1-1	NA	NA	TGTGCCAGCAGTTACTCCGGACACCCGAACACTGAAGCTTTCTTT	CASSYSGHPNTEAFF
TRBV4-1	TRBJ2-7	NA	NA	TGCGCCAGCAGCCAAGAAAGCCGTGACACCTACGAGCAGTACTTC	CASSQESRDTYEQYF
TRBV30	TRBJ1-5	NA	NA	TGTGCCTGGAGTGTACTTGGGGCGTCTTTGAATCAGCCCCAGCATTTT	CAWSVLGASLNQPQHF
TRBV7-9	TRBJ1-1	once	NA	TGTGCCAGCAGCTTAACGGTTTACACTGAAGCTTTCTTT	CASSLTVYTEAFF
TRBV4-1	TRBJ1-1	once	NA	TGCGCCAGCAGCCAAGACGAGGCGCGGGGCACTGAAGCTTTCTTT	CASSQDEARGTEAFF
TRBV7-9	TRBJ2-7	NA	TRBD1	TGTGCCAGCAGCTTGTATGGTTCCGGGACAGCAATGTACGAGCAGTACTTC	CASSLYGSGTAMYEQYF
TRBV9	TRBJ2-1	NA	TRBD2	TGTGCCAGCAGCAATCCTAGCGGGAGTTCCTATGAGCAGTTCTTC	CASSNPSGSSYEQFF
TRBV9	TRBJ2-1	NA	NA	TGTGCCAGCAGCGTAGTACCGCGTGGCAATGAGCAGTTCTTC	CASSVVPRGNEQFF